This TCR beta chain was captured by sequencing in a study of blood T cell repertoires in COVID-19. Study overall: Sites across the United States, Italy and Spain contributed samples from acute and convalescent COVID-19. Sources were T cells, B-cell-depleted T cells, or PBMCs; the material itself was cDNA or gDNA.

This CDR3 has 16 amino acids. Trimming at V came to 1 base and at J to 4 bases, leaving 7 bases not matched to a gene. Germline CDR1 reads SGHAT; CDR2 reads FQNNGV. In the original analysis: Reference gene primers were amplified, and this amplification served to estimate nucleated cell counts. The assay was immunoSEQ multiplex PCR, and TCRdb's table has in-frame clones only and misses some. The D gene and trimming were derived from the DNA, and the V and J assignments and clone size from that table. Found here are roughly 280,000 clones, about 86% of them singletons; the top ten hold around 3.6%. The sequence was collected from a young man with active or convalescent COVID-19. The chain couples TRBV11-2 to TRBJ2-3, with 8 bases identical to TRBD2. Specimen: peripheral blood. CDR3 DNA sequence: TGTGCCAGCAGCTTAGTAGGTAGCGGGACGGCAGATACGCAGTATTTT. Encoded protein: CASSLVGSGTADTQYF.